These 3 T cell receptor beta chains share one sample of origin, sequenced in a study of blood T cell repertoires in COVID-19. Using immunoSEQ multiplex PCR, the repertoire was profiled, and TCRdb retains in-frame clones only, with some absent. The top ten hold about 20% of the sample, which has 55,000 to 80,000 clones, approximately 87% seen once. Sequencing was done on a sample of peripheral blood. The receptor set was obtained from a woman aged 80 or over with acute or convalescent COVID-19.

This rearrangement joins TRBV5-6 to TRBJ2-5, with TRBD1 matching 8 bases. Germline V gene sequence: CDR1 SGHDT, CDR2 YYEEEE. There are 17 residues in the CDR3. V dropped 2 bases and J dropped 4; count of bases not matched to a gene: 13. The CDR3 loop is CASSLIRQGNLRETQYF. Written as DNA, the CDR3 is TGTGCCAGCAGCTTAATTAGACAGGGGAACCTTAGAGAGACCCAGTACTTC.

V usage is TRBV14 and J usage is TRBJ1-2; possibly TRBD1 for D (6 bases). V was cut by 4 bases and J by 7 bases, with 13 bases left in between. Germline CDR1 is SGHDN and CDR2 is FVKESK. The CDR3 is 13 residues long. CDR3 amino acids: CASSPLRTAGYTF. The CDR3 DNA reads as TGTGCCAGCAGCCCTTTGAGGACAGCTGGCTACACCTTC.

The rearrangement uses TRBV27 and TRBJ2-7; D not certain. The V and J ends lost 7 bases and 0 bases respectively, with 10 bases between them. The CDR3 runs to 13 residues. Per the germline V gene, CDR1 is MNHEY and CDR2 is SMNVEV (reference sequence). CDR3 in amino acids: CASISQHSYEQYF. The CDR3 DNA is TGTGCCAGCATCAGTCAACACTCCTACGAGCAGTACTTC.